These 18 T cell receptor beta chains came from one sample sequenced in a study of T cell responses to AZD1222 COVID-19 vaccine. The table came from immunoSEQ multiplex PCR; TCRdb's copy has only in-frame clones and leaves some out. The sample has 130,000 to 150,000 clones, more than 70% seen once. The sample was peripheral blood, taken on day 0 of MenACWY control vaccination. The receptor set was obtained from an adult in good health.

The V call is TRBV6-6, the J call TRBJ2-6; TRBD1 aligns across 7 bases. Germline V gene data show CDR1 as MNHNY and CDR2 as SVGAGI (reference sequence). The CDR3 sequence is 15 residues long. J was trimmed by 4 bases and V by 2 bases; bases with no gene match: 2. In DNA, the CDR3 is TGTGCCAGCAGTTACAACAGGGGAGGGGCCAACGTCCTGACTTTC. It specifies CASSYNRGGANVLTF.

The rearrangement uses TRBV29-1 and TRBJ1-1; 8 nucleotides align to TRBD1. The CDR3 length is 12 residues. J gave up 2 bases and V 7 bases, and 3 bases lay outside the gene matches. Germline V gives CDR1 SQVTM, CDR2 ANQGSEA. Here the CDR3 DNA reads TGCAGCGCAGACAGGGGAAACACTGAAGCTTTCTTT. This sequence encodes CSADRGNTEAFF.

This clone was counted a single time. The rearrangement links TRBV28 to TRBJ2-7, with TRBD2 as a possible D gene (6 bases). There are 16 residues in the CDR3. Germline V gene sequence: CDR1 MDHEN, CDR2 SYDVKM. V was pared by 5 bases and J by 3 bases, with 20 bases between. Here the CDR3 DNA reads TGTGCCAGCAGTACATCCGGGAGCCTACGGGACTACGAGCAGTACTTC. This gives the protein CASSTSGSLRDYEQYF.

The CDR3 spells CASSDEQGITYGYTF. DNA for the CDR3: TGTGCCAGCTCGGACGAACAGGGGATAACCTATGGCTACACCTTC. The gene calls are TRBV18 and TRBJ1-2; 7 bases are shared with TRBD1. Germline values: CDR1 KGHSH, CDR2 LQKENI. The junction had 11 bases not matched to a gene; V was cut back by 6 bases and J by 4 bases. CDR3 size: 15 residues.

The chain combines TRBV7-8 with TRBJ1-2, with TRBD1 as a possible D gene (5 bases). Germline V gives CDR1 SGHVS, CDR2 FQNEAQ. This CDR3 has 17 residues. Trimming shortened V by 1 base and J by 4 bases, and 19 bases separated the two germline ends. CDR3 in amino acids: CASSLGGVGASAYGYTF. The CDR3 DNA follows: TGTGCCAGCAGCTTAGGAGGCGTCGGGGCGTCGGCCTATGGCTACACCTTC. The full variable domain, completed using reference TRBV7-8 and TRBJ1-2, is GAGVSQSPRYKVAKRGQDVALRCDPISGHVSLFWYQQALGQGPEFLTYFQNEAQLDKSGLPSDRFFAERPEGSVSTLKIQRTQQEDSAVYLCASSLGGVGASAYGYTFGSGTRLTVV.

The rearrangement joins TRBV12-3 or TRBV12-4 to TRBJ1-1; D gene ambiguous. The CDR3 is 12 residues long. V lost 5 bases and J lost 0, with 4 bases in between. The CDR3 region is CASSTLNTEAFF. DNA for the CDR3: TGTGCCAGCAGTACTTTGAACACTGAAGCTTTCTTT.

The J gene is TRBJ1-2, the V gene TRBV7-2; a weak D match, TRBD1 (5 bases). The CDR3 runs to 15 residues. Germline assignment: CDR1 SGHTA and CDR2 FQGNSA. Trimming removed 3 bases from V and 0 bases from J, with 11 bases in between. Here the CDR3 reads CASSLVTGPNYGYTF. Written as DNA, the CDR3 is TGTGCCAGCAGCTTGGTGACGGGACCTAACTATGGCTACACCTTC.

The chain links TRBV14 to TRBJ1-1; D is uncertain. Germline CDR1 reads SGHDN; CDR2 reads FVKESK. V was shortened by 0 bases and J by 5 bases, with 16 bases between the two germline ends. This CDR3 spans 16 amino acids. CDR3 coding DNA: TGTGCCAGCAGCCAAGAACGGGGTGCCTTATTGACTGAAGCTTTCTTT. It codes for CASSQERGALLTEAFF. The whole variable domain, filled in from reference TRBV14 and TRBJ1-1, reads EAGVTQFPSHSVIEKGQTVTLRCDPISGHDNLYWYRRVMGKEIKFLLHFVKESKQDESGMPNNRFLAERTGGTYSTLKVQPAELEDSGVYFCASSQERGALLTEAFFGQGTRLTVV.

The rearrangement joins TRBV7-8 to TRBJ2-7, with 8 bases identical to TRBD2. The CDR3 extends over 14 amino acids. With V trimmed by 6 bases and J by 7 bases, 11 bases remained unmatched. Germline V lookup: CDR1 SGHVS, CDR2 FQNEAQ. The CDR3 spells CASSRGRTVEEQYF. The CDR3 DNA sequence: TGTGCCAGCAGTCGCGGGAGGACCGTTGAAGAGCAGTACTTC.

The chain combines TRBV3-1 (or the pseudogene TRBV3-2) with TRBJ2-7; no firm D call. CDR3 size: 11 residues. The germline V gene encodes CDR1 LGHDT and CDR2 YNNKEL (reference sequence). Trimming removed 3 bases from V and 6 bases from J, with 6 bases in between. As DNA, the CDR3 is TGTGCCAGCAGCCAGTTCCGCGAGCAGTACTTC. It translates to CASSQFREQYF.

V gene TRBV11-3 combines with J gene TRBJ1-4; no reliable D call. The CDR3 contains 11 residues. Per germline, CDR1 SGHNT and CDR2 YENEEA. The ends were cut back, 4 bases at V and 11 bases at J, with 8 bases in the middle. The CDR3 loop reads CASSSGRKLFF. Written as DNA, the CDR3 is TGTGCCAGCAGCTCAGGACGGAAACTGTTTTTT.

This clone has a single count. This chain joins TRBV24-1 and TRBJ2-6; a weak D match, TRBD1 (5 bases). Germline V gene sequence: CDR1 KGHDR, CDR2 SFDVKD. There are 17 residues in the CDR3. V lost 4 bases to trimming and J lost 0 bases, with 12 bases between them. CDR3: CATSEARVGSGANVLTF. The CDR3 region has the DNA TGTGCCACCAGTGAGGCCAGGGTGGGCTCTGGGGCCAACGTCCTGACTTTC.

The chain has TRBV9 and TRBJ2-3; 9 nucleotides agree with TRBD2. The CDR3 runs to 17 residues. Per germline, CDR1 SGDLS and CDR2 YYNGEE. J gave up 2 bases and V 0 bases, and 7 bases lay outside the gene matches. DNA for the CDR3: TGTGCCAGCAGCGTAGGTAGCGGGGGTAGCCTCACAGATACGCAGTATTTT. Protein product: CASSVGSGGSLTDTQYF.

The rearrangement joins TRBV27 to TRBJ2-7, with D tentatively TRBD1 or TRBD2 (5 bases each). The V gene's germline CDR1 is MNHEY and CDR2 SMNVEV (reference sequence). Trimming removed 3 bases at V and 1 base at J, with 13 bases between. CDR3 length: 15 residues. In DNA, the CDR3 is TGTGCCAGCAGTTTCGTCATGGGGGTTTCCTACGAGCAGTACTTC. Translation gives CASSFVMGVSYEQYF.

The rearrangement uses TRBV21-1 and TRBJ1-4; the table's D gene call, TRBD1, was not cross checked with the DNA. TRBV21-1 is an annotated pseudogene. There are 22 residues in the CDR3. CDR3: CASSKALSLTYRVGTTNEKLFF. DNA of the CDR3: TGTGCCAGCAGCAAAGCCCTTTCTCTCACCTACAGGGTCGGAACTACTAATGAAAAACTGTTTTTT.

The V call is TRBV4-2, the J call TRBJ1-1, with TRBD1 matching over 8 bases. Germline lookup yields CDR1 LGHNA and CDR2 YNFKEQ. This CDR3 spans 13 amino acids. V shed 1 base and J 8 bases; nucleotides not matched to a gene: 3. The CDR3 DNA sequence: TGTGCCAGCAGCCAAGTGGGGGACAGGGAAGCTTTCTTT. It specifies CASSQVGDREAFF.

The chain employs TRBV28 and TRBJ1-2, with D perhaps matching TRBD1 (6 bases). Looked up from germline, CDR1 is MDHEN and CDR2 is SYDVKM. V shed 3 bases and J shed 4 bases, with 27 bases lying between them. This CDR3 is built from 19 residues. The CDR3: CASSLGGGAATTLTYGYTF. The CDR3 coding sequence is TGTGCCAGCAGTTTGGGCGGGGGGGCGGCTACTACTCTTACCTATGGCTACACCTTC.

The rearrangement links TRBV6-6 to TRBJ1-5, with D unresolved. Germline V lookup: CDR1 MNHNY, CDR2 SVGAGI (reference sequence). The CDR3 covers 13 residues. V was clipped by 0 bases and J by 4 bases, with 4 bases between them. The CDR3 sequence: CASSYSLNQPQHF. DNA of the CDR3: TGTGCCAGCAGTTACTCTTTGAATCAGCCCCAGCATTTT.